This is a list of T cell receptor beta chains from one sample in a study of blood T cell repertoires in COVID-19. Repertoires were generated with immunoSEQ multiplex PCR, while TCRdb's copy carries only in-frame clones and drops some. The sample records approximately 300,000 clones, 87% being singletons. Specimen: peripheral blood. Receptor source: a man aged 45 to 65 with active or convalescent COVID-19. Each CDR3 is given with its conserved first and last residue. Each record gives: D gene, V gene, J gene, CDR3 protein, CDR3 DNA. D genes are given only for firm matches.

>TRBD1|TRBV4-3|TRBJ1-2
CASSQVDREYGYTF
TGCGCCAGCAGCCAAGTTGACAGGGAATATGGCTACACCTTC
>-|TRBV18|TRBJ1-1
CASSPPSGNTEAFF
TGTGCCAGCTCACCACCCTCAGGAAACACTGAAGCTTTCTTT
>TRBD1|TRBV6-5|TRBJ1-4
CASSRDRYEKLFF
TGTGCCAGCAGCCGGGACAGATATGAAAAACTGTTTTTT
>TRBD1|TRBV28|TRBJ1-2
CASSYQGDRAYTF
TGTGCCAGCAGTTACCAAGGGGACAGGGCCTACACCTTC
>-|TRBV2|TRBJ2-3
CASSESAGISQYF
TGTGCCAGCAGTGAGTCGGCGGGAATCTCGCAGTATTTT
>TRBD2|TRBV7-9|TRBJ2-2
CASSFLAGATGELFF
TGTGCCAGCAGCTTCCTAGCGGGGGCCACCGGGGAGCTGTTTTTT
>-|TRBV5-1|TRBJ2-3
CASSSGGATDTQYF
TGCGCCAGCAGCAGTGGTGGAGCCACAGATACGCAGTATTTT
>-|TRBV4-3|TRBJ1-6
CASSQALNRDSPLHF
TGCGCCAGCAGCCAAGCACTCAACAGGGATTCACCCCTCCACTTT
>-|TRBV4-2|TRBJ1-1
CASSQGLQGVAGEAFF
TGTGCCAGCAGCCAAGGATTACAGGGTGTTGCGGGTGAAGCTTTCTTT
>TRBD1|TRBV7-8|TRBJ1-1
CASSSGTGLTEAFF
TGTGCCAGCAGCTCGGGGACAGGTCTCACTGAAGCTTTCTTT
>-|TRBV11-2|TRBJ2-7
CASSLTYYEQYF
TGTGCCAGCAGCTTAACCTACTACGAGCAGTACTTC
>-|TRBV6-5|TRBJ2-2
CASTPGLNTGELFF
TGTGCCAGCACCCCAGGACTGAACACCGGGGAGCTGTTTTTT
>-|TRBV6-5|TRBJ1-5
CASSIGVGQPQHF
TGTGCCAGCAGTATAGGGGTAGGCCAGCCCCAGCATTTT
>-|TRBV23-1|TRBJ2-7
CASSQTHRDTTYEQYF
TGCGCCAGCAGTCAAACTCACCGGGACACCACCTACGAGCAGTACTTC
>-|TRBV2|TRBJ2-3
CASKLTEDTQYF
TGTGCCAGCAAGTTGACAGAAGATACGCAGTATTTT
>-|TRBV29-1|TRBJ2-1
CSVVGGKRYNEQFF
TGCAGCGTTGTGGGGGGAAAAAGGTACAATGAGCAGTTCTTC
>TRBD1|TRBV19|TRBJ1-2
CASSIAGGGGGYTF
TGTGCCAGTAGTATAGCAGGGGGCGGCGGTGGCTACACCTTC
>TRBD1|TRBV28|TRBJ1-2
CASRIRDRGRRVYGYTF
TGTGCCAGCAGGATCCGGGACAGGGGTCGTCGAGTCTATGGCTACACCTTC
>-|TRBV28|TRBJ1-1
CASSPSLGAGTEAFF
TGTGCCAGCAGTCCCAGTTTAGGGGCGGGGACTGAAGCTTTCTTT
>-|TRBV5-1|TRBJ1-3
CASSTTFGTTSGNTIYF
TGCGCCAGCAGTACCACCTTCGGGACTACCTCTGGAAACACCATATATTTT
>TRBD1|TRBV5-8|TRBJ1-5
CASSLTGGSNQPQHF
TGTGCCAGCAGCTTGACAGGGGGCAGCAATCAGCCCCAGCATTTT
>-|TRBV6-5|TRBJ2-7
CASSYSVTGAYEQYF
TGTGCCAGCAGTTACTCTGTTACGGGGGCCTACGAGCAGTACTTC
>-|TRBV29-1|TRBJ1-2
CSVAYGYTF
TGCAGCGTTGCGTATGGCTACACCTTC